Reported below is one T cell receptor (beta chain). Its target is not known. Germline CDR1 and CDR2: GTSNPN and SVGIG (reference sequence). The junction had 3 bases not matched to a gene; V was cut back by 2 bases and J by 0 bases. The CDR3 runs to 14 residues. This record comes from a study of T cells in tumors after PD-1 blockade. Study summary: Prior checkpoint blockade, systemic immunosuppressant use, or anti-cancer therapy within 4 weeks excluded patients. Daily vismodegib 150 mg continued in a subset of anti-PD-1-treated patients.

Profiled with immunoSEQ multiplex PCR; TCRdb holds only in-frame clones, not every one. The data contain more than 8,000 clones, around two thirds of them singletons. Study results and limitations: Two pre-treatment samples showed no clonal replacement between them. After therapy, most expanded exhausted CD8+ clones were absent pre-treatment, suggesting clonal replacement.

The receptor was derived from a human donor with basal cell carcinoma. J is TRBJ2-7 and V is TRBV30, with 8 positions matching TRBD1. This specimen was tumor tissue, taken after anti-PD-1 treatment. The CDR3 spells CAWSTGQGSYEQYF. The CDR3 DNA is TGTGCCTGGAGTACCGGACAGGGCTCCTACGAGCAGTACTTC.